This T cell receptor (beta chain) was identified during a study of human T cells and chemical hapten exposure. Study context: Skin of the upper inner arm, approximately 2 cm by approximately 2 cm, received 2% DPC for sensitization. Readings were taken at 6 days from patch tests that had applied 0.01% DPC to the upper back.

Specified time point: patch test 2, 6 weeks after DPC sensitization. The treatment denotes: therapeutic diphenylcyclopropenone sensitization with weekly scalp DPC. This clonotype was counted a few times. Each cDNA molecule in the library carried unique molecular identifiers. TCRdb analysed the RACE reads with MiXCR anew, one entry per CDR3 protein. The data show 120,000 to 150,000 distinct CDR3 sequences, over 9.5% seen once. Germline trimming cut 3 bases from V and 1 base from J; bases unmatched to any gene: 2. Germline CDR1 reads DFQATT; CDR2 reads SNEGSKA (reference sequence). CDR3 length: 15 residues.

The V call is TRBV20-1, the J call TRBJ2-3; 12 nucleotides match TRBD2. Here the sequenced sample was whole blood, taken in connection with sensitization to the hapten diphenylcyclopropenone (DPC). The sequence was collected from a woman aged 45-60 years with alopecia areata. Some clones in this sample may be carry-over from other donors' samples. The CDR3 loop is CSARRLAGGTDTQYF. The DNA of the CDR3 is TGCAGTGCTAGGAGACTAGCGGGAGGCACAGATACGCAGTATTTT.